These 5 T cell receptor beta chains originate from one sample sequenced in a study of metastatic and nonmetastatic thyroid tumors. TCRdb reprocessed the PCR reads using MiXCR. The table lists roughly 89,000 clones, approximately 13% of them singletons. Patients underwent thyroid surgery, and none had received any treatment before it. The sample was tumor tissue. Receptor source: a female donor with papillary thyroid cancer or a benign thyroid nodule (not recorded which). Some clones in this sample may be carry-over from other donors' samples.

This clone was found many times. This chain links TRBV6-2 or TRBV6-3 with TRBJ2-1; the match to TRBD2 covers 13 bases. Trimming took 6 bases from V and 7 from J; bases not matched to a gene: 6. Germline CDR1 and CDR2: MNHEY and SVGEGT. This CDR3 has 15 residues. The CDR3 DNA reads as TGTGCCAGCAGAACCTCGGGACTAGCGGGGAATGAGCAGTTCTTC. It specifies CASRTSGLAGNEQFF.

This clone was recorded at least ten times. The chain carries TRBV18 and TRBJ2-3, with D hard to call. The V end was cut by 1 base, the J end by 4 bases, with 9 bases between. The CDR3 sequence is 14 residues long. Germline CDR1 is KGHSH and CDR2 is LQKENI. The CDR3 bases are TGTGCCAGCTCACCACGGTGGGATTCAGATACGCAGTATTTT. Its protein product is CASSPRWDSDTQYF.

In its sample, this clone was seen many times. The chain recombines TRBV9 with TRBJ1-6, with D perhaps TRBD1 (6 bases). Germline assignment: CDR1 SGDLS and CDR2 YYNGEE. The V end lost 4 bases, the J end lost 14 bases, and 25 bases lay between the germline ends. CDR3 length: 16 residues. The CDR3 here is CASSPQTGLRGESLHF. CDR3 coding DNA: TGTGCCAGCAGCCCCCAGACAGGCCTCAGGGGTGAATCCCTCCACTTT.

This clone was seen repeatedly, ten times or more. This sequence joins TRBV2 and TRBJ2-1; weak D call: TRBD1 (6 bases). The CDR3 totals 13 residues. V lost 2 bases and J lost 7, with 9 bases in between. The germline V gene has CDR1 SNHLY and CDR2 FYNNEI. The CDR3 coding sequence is TGTGCCAGCAGTGAACTACAGGGAAATGAGCAGTTCTTC. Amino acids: CASSELQGNEQFF.

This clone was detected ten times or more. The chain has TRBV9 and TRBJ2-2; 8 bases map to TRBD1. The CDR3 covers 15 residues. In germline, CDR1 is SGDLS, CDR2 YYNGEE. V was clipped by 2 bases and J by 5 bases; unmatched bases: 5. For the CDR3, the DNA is TGTGCCAGCAGCGTTGGACAGGGTGGGACCGGGGAGCTGTTTTTT. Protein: CASSVGQGGTGELFF.